Reported below is one T cell receptor (beta chain). Antigen unknown. The data belong to a study of early T cells in non-severe SARS-CoV-2 infection. TCRdb reprocessed the 5' RACE reads with MiXCR, giving one entry per CDR3 protein. In the table there are approximately 66,000 distinct CDR3 sequences, under 15% of which are singletons. Study results and limitations: Private and CD4 specificities were missed by VDJdb matching, skewed to anti-spike CD8.

This clonotype originated in an adult who was a healthcare worker with PCR-confirmed SARS-CoV-2 infection or an uninfected control (not recorded which). Sample: whole blood.

CDR3 sequence reads: CASSPTGVPYEQYF. In DNA, the CDR3 is TGTGCCAGCTCACCAACGGGGGTACCCTACGAGCAGTACTTC. The chain joins TRBV18 to TRBJ2-7; D is perhaps TRBD2 (6 bases). Per germline, CDR1 KGHSH and CDR2 LQKENI. V was clipped by 2 bases and J by 2 bases, with 10 bases between them. The length of the CDR3 is 14 residues.